The rows below give T cell receptor beta chains drawn from one sample of a study of PD-1 blockade in classical Hodgkin lymphoma. The method was immunoSEQ multiplex PCR; TCRdb's version includes in-frame clones alone and lacks a portion of them. The sample records about 51,000 clones, 80% being singletons. Sequenced here: peripheral blood mononuclear cells (PBMCs), sampled before the fourth cycle of nivolumab. Every receptor here comes from a human donor with classical Hodgkin lymphoma. Each CDR3 is given with its conserved first and last residue. Fields, in order: D gene, clone size, V gene, J gene, CDR3 protein, CDR3 DNA. The D gene is left open where the match is weak. A clone size is listed for some rows: how often the clone was seen (once, few, many), or a class if it is expanded.

NA	NA	TRBV13	TRBJ1-3	CASSLSSGNTIYF	TGTGCCAGCAGCTTAAGCTCTGGAAACACCATATATTTT
NA	NA	TRBV5-1	TRBJ1-2	CASSLPGEVGYTF	TGCGCCAGCAGCTTGCCAGGGGAGGTTGGCTACACCTTC
NA	once	TRBV6-5	TRBJ2-7	CASRQGHREQYF	TGTGCCAGCAGACAGGGTCATAGGGAGCAGTACTTC
NA	NA	TRBV4-1	TRBJ1-2	CASSQDIPRWAQANYGYTF	TGCGCCAGCAGCCAAGATATCCCCAGGTGGGCTCAAGCTAACTATGGCTACACCTTC
NA	NA	TRBV5-5	TRBJ2-5	CASSSRDRPAETQYF	TGTGCCAGCAGCTCCCGGGACCGCCCAGCGGAGACCCAGTACTTC
NA	NA	TRBV20-1	TRBJ1-4	CSAETNEKLFF	TGCAGTGCAGAAACTAATGAAAAACTGTTTTTT
NA	NA	TRBV11-2	TRBJ2-6	CASSLGGSSGGANVLTF	TGTGCCAGCAGCTTAGGGGGGTCTTCGGGCGGGGCCAACGTCCTGACTTTC
NA	NA	TRBV30	TRBJ1-1	CAWSRNTEAFF	TGTGCCTGGAGTCGGAACACTGAAGCTTTCTTT
TRBD2	NA	TRBV4-3	TRBJ2-5	CASSAQRGRGETQYF	TGCGCCAGCAGCGCCCAGCGGGGGAGAGGGGAGACCCAGTACTTC
NA	NA	TRBV9	TRBJ2-1	CASSVGAGYSYNEQFF	TGTGCCAGCAGCGTAGGTGCGGGCTACTCCTACAATGAGCAGTTCTTC
NA	NA	TRBV7-3	TRBJ1-5	CASSFRRNQPQHF	TGTGCCAGCAGCTTCAGGCGCAATCAGCCCCAGCATTTT
NA	NA	TRBV18	TRBJ1-1	CASSPRAPAEAFF	TGTGCCAGCTCACCAAGGGCCCCGGCGGAAGCTTTCTTT
NA	NA	TRBV4-1	TRBJ2-2	CASSQPRAGNTGELFF	TGCGCCAGCAGCCAACCTAGGGCGGGGAACACCGGGGAGCTGTTTTTT
TRBD1	NA	TRBV27	TRBJ1-5	CASSFRDRNQPQHF	TGTGCCAGCAGTTTCCGGGACAGAAATCAGCCCCAGCATTTT
TRBD1	NA	TRBV4-1	TRBJ2-1	CASSQDGTGAYNEQFF	TGCGCCAGCAGCCAAGATGGGACAGGGGCCTACAATGAGCAGTTCTTC
NA	NA	TRBV19	TRBJ1-5	CASSIFARASNQPQHF	TGTGCCAGTAGTATATTTGCTCGGGCTAGCAATCAGCCCCAGCATTTT
NA	NA	TRBV4-3	TRBJ2-2	CASSREDRTGELFF	TGCGCCAGCAGCCGGGAAGACCGCACCGGGGAGCTGTTTTTT
TRBD1	NA	TRBV6-5	TRBJ1-1	CASSYRQGVYTEAFF	TGTGCCAGCAGTTATCGACAGGGAGTCTACACTGAAGCTTTCTTT
NA	NA	TRBV6-5	TRBJ2-5	CASSYSIGSRQETQYF	TGTGCCAGCAGTTACTCGATCGGGTCTCGCCAAGAGACCCAGTACTTC
NA	few	TRBV7-9	TRBJ2-7	CASSLALGNEQYF	TGTGCCAGCAGCTTAGCGCTGGGGAACGAGCAGTACTTC
TRBD1	NA	TRBV5-6	TRBJ1-6	CASSLSGTGYNSPLHF	TGTGCCAGCAGCTTGAGTGGGACAGGTTATAATTCACCCCTCCACTTT
TRBD2	NA	TRBV5-4	TRBJ2-3	CASSLRLAGGPSTDTQYF	TGTGCCAGCAGCTTAAGACTAGCGGGGGGGCCGAGCACAGATACGCAGTATTTT
NA	NA	TRBV28	TRBJ2-1	CASSLRDTYLGQFF	TGTGCCAGCAGTCTCCGGGACACATACTTGGGGCAGTTCTTC
TRBD1	NA	TRBV14	TRBJ2-3	CASSQFNPRQGGDTQYF	TGTGCCAGCAGCCAATTCAATCCCAGACAGGGGGGAGATACGCAGTATTTT
NA	NA	TRBV2	TRBJ2-1	CASARDGNNEQFF	TGTGCCAGCGCTCGGGACGGCAACAATGAGCAGTTCTTC
NA	NA	TRBV6-4	TRBJ1-2	CASSEAATVYGHTF	TGTGCCAGCAGTGAGGCGGCAACAGTCTATGGCCACACCTTC
NA	few	TRBV19	TRBJ2-6	CASNIWTVSGANVLTF	TGTGCCAGTAATATCTGGACCGTCTCTGGGGCCAACGTCCTGACTTTC
NA	NA	TRBV7-8	TRBJ2-2	CASSPDGTNTGELFF	TGTGCCAGCAGCCCAGACGGAACCAACACCGGGGAGCTGTTTTTT
TRBD2	NA	TRBV11-2	TRBJ2-7	CASRRLAETYEQYF	TGTGCCAGCAGAAGACTAGCGGAAACCTACGAGCAGTACTTC
NA	NA	TRBV10-3	TRBJ2-3	CAISRSRGGQDTQYF	TGTGCCATCTCACGAAGCAGGGGGGGCCAAGATACGCAGTATTTT
TRBD1	NA	TRBV5-6	TRBJ2-5	CASSLEMGQKETQYF	TGTGCCAGCAGCTTGGAAATGGGACAGAAGGAGACCCAGTACTTC
NA	few	TRBV6-7	TRBJ1-1	CASSYLRTMNTEAFF	TGTGCCAGCAGTTACTTACGGACGATGAACACTGAAGCTTTCTTT
TRBD2	NA	TRBV11-3	TRBJ2-2	CASSSRLAGPTGELFF	TGTGCCAGCAGCTCAAGACTAGCGGGCCCCACCGGGGAGCTGTTTTTT
NA	NA	TRBV28	TRBJ1-5	CASRERDQPQHF	TGTGCCAGCAGGGAACGGGATCAGCCCCAGCATTTT
NA	NA	TRBV5-4	TRBJ1-1	CASSLEVVTEAFF	TGTGCCAGCAGCTTGGAAGTGGTTACTGAAGCTTTCTTT
TRBD1	NA	TRBV18	TRBJ1-1	CASSPPIDRGTEAFF	TGTGCCAGCTCACCACCGATAGACAGGGGTACTGAAGCTTTCTTT
NA	NA	TRBV7-9	TRBJ1-2	CASSLAQVYYGYTF	TGTGCCAGCAGCTTAGCGCAGGTGTACTATGGCTACACCTTC
NA	NA	TRBV18	TRBJ1-3	CASSPPGLAVNTIYF	TGTGCCAGCTCACCCCCAGGGCTAGCGGTGAACACCATATATTTT
NA	NA	TRBV2	TRBJ1-1	CASSGAVEAFF	TGTGCCAGCAGTGGGGCAGTTGAAGCTTTCTTT
NA	NA	TRBV6-5	TRBJ2-7	CASRLYSRSYEQYF	TGTGCCAGCAGGCTTTACAGCCGCTCCTACGAGCAGTACTTC
NA	NA	TRBV19	TRBJ1-4	CASSSYRNPNEKLFF	TGTGCCAGTAGTTCCTACAGGAATCCTAATGAAAAACTGTTTTTT
NA	NA	TRBV19	TRBJ1-1	CASSILGGNTEAFF	TGTGCCAGTAGTATCCTCGGGGGGAACACTGAAGCTTTCTTT
TRBD1	NA	TRBV7-2	TRBJ1-5	CASSLGTGLFSLSQPQHF	TGTGCCAGCAGCTTAGGGACAGGGTTATTCTCTCTGAGTCAGCCCCAGCATTTT
NA	NA	TRBV11-3	TRBJ2-3	CASSLDAGPGGDTQYF	TGTGCCAGCAGCTTAGATGCCGGACCTGGGGGGGATACGCAGTATTTT
NA	few	TRBV5-4	TRBJ2-6	CASSLTGANVLTF	TGTGCCAGCAGCTTGACTGGGGCCAACGTCCTGACTTTC